The present TCR beta chain was sequenced within a study of cytomegalovirus exposure and HLA in healthy donors. Regarding the study as a whole: Some highly shared sequence variants likely arose as a pipeline artifact.

Both 60 Vbeta primers and 13 Jbeta primers went into the PCR. Data came from immunoSEQ multiplex PCR; TCRdb stores just in-frame clones and leaves some out. The data contain around 63,000 clones, 80% to 90% of them singletons. This clone was picked up a small number of times. Antigen: not known. The sample consisted of PBMCs. The receptor was isolated from a woman younger than 45 in good health and CMV-seronegative.

This CDR3 is CSAPRDIIQYF. CDR3 sequence (DNA): TGCAGTGCTCCCCGGGACATCATTCAGTACTTC. V usage is TRBV20-1 and J usage is TRBJ2-4, with D perhaps matching TRBD1 (6 bases). The CDR3 runs to 11 residues. The germline V gene has CDR1 DFQATT and CDR2 SNEGSKA (reference sequence). V lost 5 bases to trimming and J lost 9 bases, with 11 bases between them.